Sequencing of this T cell receptor (beta chain) was carried out in a study of OX40 agonist ivuxolimab in advanced cancers. Study-level information: At 0.01 to 10 mg/kg, ivuxolimab was administered intravenously to patients every 2 weeks. Three patients showed partial responses: one hepatocellular carcinoma and two cutaneous melanoma cases. Overall study findings and caveats: The study found that CD8+ T cells averaged more expanded clones than CD4+.

This table comes from immunoSEQ multiplex PCR, and its TCRdb copy is limited to in-frame clones, with some not included. In the table there are about 99,000 clones, more than 95% of which are singletons. The V and J ends lost 0 bases and 6 bases respectively, with 15 bases between them. CDR3 length equals 15 residues. The germline V gene has CDR1 SGHKS and CDR2 YYEKEE (reference sequence). With autoimmune disease history or systemic immunosuppression, patients were excluded. Points on this clone: Its antigen is undetermined.

The chain has TRBV5-5 and TRBJ1-1, with D hard to call. The source material was CD4+ or CD8+ T cells sorted from blood, sampled in a trial of the OX40 agonist ivuxolimab. This TCR derives from an adult with an advanced solid tumor such as melanoma, head and neck, liver or kidney cancer. The CDR3 region has the DNA TGTGCCAGCAGCTTGGGTGGGCTTACGGGATCTGAAGCTTTCTTT. This gives the protein CASSLGGLTGSEAFF.